The present T cell receptor beta chain was sequenced within a study of cytomegalovirus exposure and HLA in healthy donors. Use of 60 Vbeta and 13 Jbeta primers characterized the PCR. Measured with immunoSEQ multiplex PCR; TCRdb has only the in-frame clones, and not every one. The sample includes roughly 160,000 clones, around 77% of them seen just once. Nominally healthy donors were sampled, though unrecorded immune exposures were likely. CDR1 and CDR2 from the germline V gene are SNHLY and FYNNEI. V was trimmed by 10 bases and J by 5 bases, leaving 15 bases between them. CDR3 length: 12 residues. A note on this clone: No antigen is known for it.

Study results and limitations: Listed as cytomegalovirus-associated were 150 or so TCR beta chains. Reportedly, HLA-A and HLA-B alleles of most subjects were accurately predicted from TCR beta.

The V gene is TRBV2, the J gene TRBJ2-7, with a possible D match to TRBD1 (5 bases). Input material: PBMCs. This sequence originates from a woman between 25 and 40 years old in good health and CMV-seronegative. The DNA of the CDR3 is TGTGCCAAACACCGAAGGGGCAACGAGCAGTACTTC. Encoded protein: CAKHRRGNEQYF.